The rows below give T cell receptor beta chains drawn from one sample of a study of shared clonotypes between healthy human individuals. Only in-frame clones appear in the TCRdb table, and some are missing; sequencing was by immunoSEQ multiplex PCR. The top ten clones hold 0.3% to 0.4% of a sample with about 2.3 million clones, 93% of them seen once. What was sequenced was naive CD4+ T cells from PBMCs. These receptors came from a man between 18 and 35 years old in good health. Some clones in this sample may be carry-over from other donors' samples. The CDR3 runs from the conserved cysteine through the conserved F or W. The D gene is left open where the match is weak. Size values are once, few and many counts, or a class for expanded clones, and some rows have none.

d_call: -; clone_size: -; j_call: TRBJ1-5; v_call: TRBV21-1; cdr3_aa: CASKGRDTLNQPQHF; cdr3_nt: TGTGCCAGCAAGGGTCGGGATACCTTAAATCAGCCCCAGCATTTT
d_call: -; clone_size: -; j_call: TRBJ2-1; v_call: TRBV6-4; cdr3_aa: CASSDSNACRLDSPPDNEQFF; cdr3_nt: TGTGCCAGCAGTGACTCGAACGCTTGTCGTTTAGACAGTCCCCCGGACAATGAGCAGTTCTTC
d_call: -; clone_size: -; j_call: TRBJ2-7; v_call: TRBV28; cdr3_aa: CAIRDRSSYEQYF; cdr3_nt: TGTGCCATAAGGGACCGTTCCTCCTACGAGCAGTACTTC
d_call: TRBD1; clone_size: -; j_call: TRBJ1-2; v_call: TRBV7-3; cdr3_aa: CASSLTLGQGDGYTF; cdr3_nt: TGTGCCAGCAGCTTAACTCTGGGACAGGGTGATGGCTACACCTTC
d_call: -; clone_size: -; j_call: TRBJ2-1; v_call: TRBV1; cdr3_aa: CTSSQDTIGEQFF; cdr3_nt: TGCACCAGCAGCCAAGATACGATCGGGGAGCAGTTCTTC
d_call: TRBD1; clone_size: -; j_call: TRBJ1-1; v_call: TRBV5-6; cdr3_aa: CASSPPGTGRNRNTEAFF; cdr3_nt: TGTGCCAGCAGCCCCCCCGGGACAGGTCGGAATAGGAACACTGAAGCTTTCTTT
d_call: -; clone_size: -; j_call: TRBJ2-7; v_call: TRBV6-5; cdr3_aa: CASSRTALPYEQYF; cdr3_nt: TGTGCCAGCAGTCGAACCGCTCTCCCCTACGAGCAGTACTTC
d_call: TRBD1; clone_size: -; j_call: TRBJ2-3; v_call: TRBV5-4; cdr3_aa: CASSLALDRDPVDTQYF; cdr3_nt: TGTGCCAGCAGCTTGGCCCTGGACAGGGATCCGGTAGATACGCAGTATTTT
d_call: -; clone_size: -; j_call: TRBJ2-3; v_call: TRBV18; cdr3_aa: CASSPGNTDTQYF; cdr3_nt: TGTGCCAGCTCACCGGGGAACACAGATACGCAGTATTTT
d_call: TRBD1; clone_size: -; j_call: TRBJ2-7; v_call: TRBV5-1; cdr3_aa: CASNKDRMAEQYF; cdr3_nt: TGCGCCAGCAACAAGGACAGGATGGCCGAGCAGTACTTC
d_call: -; clone_size: -; j_call: TRBJ1-4; v_call: TRBV5-1; cdr3_aa: CASRRGTNEKLFF; cdr3_nt: TGCGCCAGCAGGAGGGGGACTAATGAAAAACTGTTTTTT
d_call: TRBD2; clone_size: -; j_call: TRBJ2-4; v_call: TRBV7-9; cdr3_aa: CASSPRLAGAKNIQYF; cdr3_nt: TGTGCCAGCAGCCCGCGCCTAGCGGGAGCCAAAAACATTCAGTACTTC
d_call: -; clone_size: -; j_call: TRBJ1-1; v_call: TRBV27; cdr3_aa: CASSSLGSAPTEAFF; cdr3_nt: TGTGCCAGCAGTTCCCTGGGGTCCGCTCCCACTGAAGCTTTCTTT
d_call: TRBD2; clone_size: -; j_call: TRBJ2-1; v_call: TRBV7-2; cdr3_aa: CASNRLGLASYNEQFF; cdr3_nt: TGTGCCAGCAACCGACTCGGACTAGCGTCCTACAATGAGCAGTTCTTC
d_call: TRBD1; clone_size: -; j_call: TRBJ1-1; v_call: TRBV4-1; cdr3_aa: CASSQGGQMNTEAFF; cdr3_nt: TGCGCCAGCAGCCAAGGGGGACAGATGAACACTGAAGCTTTCTTT
d_call: -; clone_size: -; j_call: TRBJ2-1; v_call: TRBV29-1; cdr3_aa: CSVPTLGHPYNEQFF; cdr3_nt: TGCAGCGTTCCGACCCTGGGACATCCGTACAATGAGCAGTTCTTC
d_call: TRBD2; clone_size: -; j_call: TRBJ2-3; v_call: TRBV5-1; cdr3_aa: CASSLPGLAGGTDTQYF; cdr3_nt: TGCGCCAGCAGCTTACCGGGACTAGCGGGAGGCACAGATACGCAGTATTTT
d_call: TRBD2; clone_size: few; j_call: TRBJ2-1; v_call: TRBV7-2; cdr3_aa: CASRLLAGSSYNEQFF; cdr3_nt: TGTGCCAGCAGACTTCTAGCGGGAAGCTCCTACAATGAGCAGTTCTTC
d_call: -; clone_size: -; j_call: TRBJ2-2; v_call: TRBV2; cdr3_aa: CASSELGGELFF; cdr3_nt: TGTGCCAGCAGTGAATTGGGCGGGGAGCTGTTTTTT
d_call: -; clone_size: -; j_call: TRBJ2-1; v_call: TRBV5-1; cdr3_aa: CASSPSWDRYNEQFF; cdr3_nt: TGCGCCAGCAGCCCCTCTTGGGATAGATACAATGAGCAGTTCTTC